The clone carrying this TCR beta chain was recorded a few times. The target antigen is unknown. Cultured CD4+ T-cell DNA underwent Oncomine TCR Beta short-read sequencing. Investigators obtained genomic DNA by extraction from cultured CD4+ T cells. In TCRdb, the PCR reads were re-called with MiXCR into one record per CDR3 protein. Among around 7,800 distinct CDR3 sequences listed, around two fifths were seen once. Germline CDR1 is MNHEY and CDR2 is SMNVEV (reference sequence). J was trimmed by 4 bases and V by 6 bases; bases with no gene match: 5. CDR3 length: 17 amino acids. The data are from a study of vaccination and CD4 T cells after COVID-19. Treatment specified: approximately nine-day PBMC culture with coronavirus spike peptide pools or control peptides (ViraFEST assay). Gathered ahead of the COVID-19 pandemic (2011-2018) were the CD4+ T cells of the unexposed donor. Expansion of antigen-specific T cells with peptide pools by ViraFEST preceded sequencing of TCRs.

This receptor was identified in a human donor in good health. The chain recombines TRBV27 with TRBJ2-2; 16 bases are a match to TRBD2. Sequencing used CD4+ T cells from blood, cultured in vitro. CDR3 in DNA: TGTGCCAGCAGGCGGGGACTAGCGGGAGGGGTCACCGGGGAGCTGTTTTTT. It yields the protein CASRRGLAGGVTGELFF.